The 15 T cell receptor beta chains listed next were all sequenced from one sample in a study of blood T cell repertoires in COVID-19. The protocol was immunoSEQ multiplex PCR, while the TCRdb copy is restricted to in-frame clones and leaves out a portion. Of over 200,000 clones listed, about 80% are singletons. Input material: PBMCs or T cells enriched from blood (not recorded which). Receptor source: a man aged 35 to 55 who had recovered from COVID-19.

The J gene is TRBJ2-2, the V gene TRBV2; D is ambiguous. The germline V gene encodes CDR1 SNHLY and CDR2 FYNNEI. The CDR3 has 14 residues. V dropped 0 bases and J dropped 4 bases, with 6 bases sitting between them. CDR3 amino acids: CASSEAGVTGELFF. For the CDR3, the DNA is TGTGCCAGCAGTGAAGCCGGTGTCACCGGGGAGCTGTTTTTT.

The V gene is TRBV5-5, the J gene TRBJ2-3; tentatively, D is TRBD1 (5 bases). Trimming removed 0 bases from V and 6 bases from J, with 5 bases in between. Germline V gene data show CDR1 as SGHKS and CDR2 as YYEKEE (reference sequence). The CDR3 has 12 residues. CDR3 in amino acids: CASSLEGDTQYF. The CDR3 DNA sequence: TGTGCCAGCAGCTTGGAGGGGGATACGCAGTATTTT.

The genes are TRBV6-4 and TRBJ1-5; the D is unclear. The CDR3 has 14 residues. Germline CDR1 MRHNA, CDR2 SNTAGT. Trimming cost V 4 bases and J 0 bases, with 7 bases left between them. Here the CDR3 reads CASSGPDSNQPQHF. In nucleotides, the CDR3 is TGTGCCAGCAGTGGGCCCGATAGCAATCAGCCCCAGCATTTT.

This clone was picked up one time. The genes are TRBV9 and TRBJ1-5, with 7 bases that match TRBD1. V was pared by 4 bases and J by 1 base, with 5 bases of the junction left unmatched. The CDR3 is 15 residues long. Germline V gene data show CDR1 as SGDLS and CDR2 as YYNGEE. The CDR3 spells CASSRGQESNQPQHF. The CDR3, as DNA: TGTGCCAGCAGCAGAGGACAGGAGAGCAATCAGCCCCAGCATTTT.

This clone has just a few counts. The V and J genes are TRBV7-2 and TRBJ2-7, with D perhaps TRBD1 (7 bases). The CDR3 is made up of 13 amino acids. CDR1 is SGHTA and CDR2 is FQGNSA in the germline V gene. V was pared by 5 bases and J by 5 bases, with 13 bases between. As DNA, the CDR3 is TGTGCCAGCAGCGGGAGCAGGGGGGACGAGCAGTACTTC. Encoded protein: CASSGSRGDEQYF. Supplemented by reference TRBV7-2 and TRBJ2-7, the full variable domain reads GAGVSQSPSNKVTEKGKDVELRCDPISGHTALYWYRQSLGQGLEFLIYFQGNSAPDKSGLPSDRFSAERTGGSVSTLTIQRTQQEDSAVYLCASSGSRGDEQYFGPGTRLTVT.

The chain carries TRBV2 and TRBJ1-5; 8 nucleotides match TRBD1. V was pared by 4 bases and J by 4 bases, with 9 bases of the junction left unmatched. This CDR3 comprises 16 residues. Germline V gene lookup returns CDR1 SNHLY and CDR2 FYNNEI. The CDR3 region has the DNA TGTGCCAGCAGTGTAAACGTCGGACAGGGTAATCAGCCCCAGCATTTT. Translated: CASSVNVGQGNQPQHF.

V usage is TRBV7-6 and J usage is TRBJ2-5; D is uncertain. The V gene lost 1 base and the J gene lost 3 bases, with 6 bases spanning the gap. Germline V CDR1 and CDR2: SGHVS, FNYEAQ. The length of the CDR3 is 13 residues. The CDR3 bases are TGTGCCAGCAGCTTAGGTCAGAAAGAGACCCAGTACTTC. Translation gives CASSLGQKETQYF.

The rearrangement joins TRBV5-5 to TRBJ1-3; 7 nucleotides match TRBD1. V lost 0 bases, J lost 3 bases, and 3 bases stayed unmatched. Germline V CDR1 and CDR2: SGHKS, YYEKEE (reference sequence). This CDR3 comprises 15 residues. The CDR3 loop is CASSLAGGGGNTIYF. In DNA, the CDR3 is TGTGCCAGCAGCTTGGCAGGGGGTGGTGGAAACACCATATATTTT. The full variable domain, rest sourced from reference TRBV5-5 and TRBJ1-3, is DAGVTQSPTHLIKTRGQQVTLRCSPISGHKSVSWYQQVLGQGPQFIFQYYEKEERGRGNFPDRFSARQFPNYSSELNVNALLLGDSALYLCASSLAGGGGNTIYFGEGSWLTVV.

The chain links TRBV5-1 to TRBJ1-1; D gene unclear. There are 14 residues in the CDR3. V was pared by 0 bases and J by 1 base, with 7 bases between. CDR1 is SGHRS and CDR2 is YFSETQ in the germline V gene. In DNA, the CDR3 is TGCGCCAGCAGCTTGGATGGAGGGAACACTGAAGCTTTCTTT. Protein: CASSLDGGNTEAFF.

This chain joins TRBV18 and TRBJ1-1; possibly TRBD1 for D (6 bases). V lost 4 bases and J 2 bases, leaving 14 bases between the germline ends. CDR3 size: 15 residues. Germline V lookup: CDR1 KGHSH, CDR2 LQKENI. The CDR3, as DNA: TGTGCCAGCTCACAGATGACAGGAGAAAACACTGAAGCTTTCTTT. This translates into CASSQMTGENTEAFF.

V usage is TRBV18 and J usage is TRBJ2-7; maybe TRBD2 (6 bases). This CDR3 region has 13 residues. The V end lost 6 bases, the J end lost 4 bases, and 13 bases lay between the germline ends. The germline gives CDR1 KGHSH, CDR2 LQKENI. DNA for the CDR3: TGTGCCAGCTCGGCCCCGGGGGAATACGAGCAGTACTTC. Residues: CASSAPGEYEQYF.

The genes are TRBV25-1 and TRBJ2-5; D is unclear. Germline CDR1 and CDR2: MGHDK and SYGVNS. Trimming shortened V by 5 bases and J by 5 bases, and 9 bases separated the two germline ends. This CDR3 is built from 12 residues. The CDR3 nucleotides are TGTGCCAGCAGTCCTAATTGGGAGACCCAGTACTTC. This codes for CASSPNWETQYF.

The chain joins TRBV2 to TRBJ2-2; the D is unclear. Germline CDR1 reads SNHLY; CDR2 reads FYNNEI. The CDR3 covers 14 residues. Trimming stripped 6 bases from V and 5 bases from J, with 13 bases between. CDR3 in DNA: TGTGCCAGCAGGCTAGTCTGGGTTACCGGGGAGCTGTTTTTT. This gives the protein CASRLVWVTGELFF.

In this sample, this clone turned up a few times. The V gene is TRBV28, the J gene TRBJ1-5, with no clear D. Germline CDR1 MDHEN, CDR2 SYDVKM. The CDR3 has 15 residues. The V end lost 3 bases, the J end lost 3 bases, and 12 bases lay between the germline ends. The CDR3 region has the DNA TGTGCCAGCAGTTTCCCAGGTAGGATCAATCAGCCCCAGCATTTT. This encodes CASSFPGRINQPQHF. Supplemented by reference TRBV28 and TRBJ1-5, the full variable domain reads DVKVTQSSRYLVKRTGEKVFLECVQDMDHENMFWYRQDPGLGLRLIYFSYDVKMKEKGDIPEGYSVSREKKERFSLILESASTNQTSMYLCASSFPGRINQPQHFGDGTRLSIL.

The V and J genes are TRBV10-3 and TRBJ1-6; 11 positions match TRBD1. The germline V gene has CDR1 ENHRY and CDR2 SYGVKD. Trimming cost V 6 bases and J 6 bases; bases outside gene matches: 4. This CDR3 spans 15 amino acids. The CDR3 protein is CAISSGTGGNSPLHF. CDR3 in DNA: TGTGCCATCAGCTCCGGGACAGGGGGTAATTCACCCCTCCACTTT.